Sequencing of this T cell receptor (beta chain) was carried out in a study of regulatory T cells in long-lasting Graves disease. This clonotype occurred many times. Time point reported: newly diagnosed GD, antithyroid drugs for less than 3 months. The TCR library was prepared using RNA isolated from PBMCs. Arm-PCR of CDR3 regions and iRepertoire HTBI primers were the basis on which TCR beta libraries were built. One entry per CDR3 protein, called by TCRdb with MiXCR from the multiplex PCR reads. The sample yields approximately 440,000 distinct CDR3 sequences, around 15% seen once. V shed 1 base and J shed 6 bases, with 13 bases lying between them. CDR3 length: 15 residues. Germline lookup yields CDR1 SEHNR and CDR2 FQNEAQ (reference sequence). The same sample was also used in a study of T cells in Graves' hyperthyroidism and ophthalmopathy. That paper adds: Those patients with uncontrolled infection, other autoimmune disease, pregnancy or lactation were excluded. HTBI primers were the set used in a first-round RT-PCR of the TCR CDR3. Ophthalmopathy was separated from stable hyperthyroidism by a 13 V-J model.

This clonotype originated in a man between 35 and 55 years old with Graves disease. The gene calls are TRBV7-9 and TRBJ2-1; D is perhaps TRBD2 (6 bases). The starting material was peripheral blood mononuclear cells (PBMCs), obtained at new diagnosis, from a patient treated with antithyroid drugs. The CDR3 here is CASSLVGGLPNEQFF. As DNA, the CDR3 is TGTGCCAGCAGCTTAGTTGGAGGACTACCCAATGAGCAGTTCTTC.